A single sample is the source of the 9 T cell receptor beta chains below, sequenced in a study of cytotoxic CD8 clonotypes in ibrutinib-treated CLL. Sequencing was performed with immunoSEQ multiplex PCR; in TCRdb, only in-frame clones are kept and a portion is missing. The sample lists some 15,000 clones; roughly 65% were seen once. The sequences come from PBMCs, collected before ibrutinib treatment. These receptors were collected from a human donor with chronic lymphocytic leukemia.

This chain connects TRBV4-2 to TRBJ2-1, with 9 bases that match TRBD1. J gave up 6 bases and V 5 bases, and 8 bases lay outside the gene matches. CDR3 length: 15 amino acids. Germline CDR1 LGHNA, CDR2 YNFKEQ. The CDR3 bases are TGTGCCAGCAGCTTGGCCGTGGGACAGGGCAATGAGCAGTTCTTC. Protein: CASSLAVGQGNEQFF.

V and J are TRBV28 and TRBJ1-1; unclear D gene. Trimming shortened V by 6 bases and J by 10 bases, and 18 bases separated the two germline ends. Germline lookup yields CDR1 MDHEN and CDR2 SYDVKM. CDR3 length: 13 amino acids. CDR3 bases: TGTGCCAGCAGGAGTGGAGGGCAGAAAGGAGCTTTCTTT. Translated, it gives CASRSGGQKGAFF.

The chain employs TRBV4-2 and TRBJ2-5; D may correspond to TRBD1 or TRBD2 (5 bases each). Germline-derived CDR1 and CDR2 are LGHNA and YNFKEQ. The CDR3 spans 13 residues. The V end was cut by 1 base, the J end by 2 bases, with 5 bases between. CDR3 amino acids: CASSQGGQETQYF. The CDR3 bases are TGTGCCAGCAGCCAAGGGGGGCAAGAGACCCAGTACTTC.

The CDR3 is CASSRQEGHEQYF. In DNA form, the CDR3 reads TGTGCCAGCAGCCGACAGGAGGGCCACGAGCAGTACTTC. V and J are TRBV6-6 and TRBJ2-7; the D gene could be TRBD1 or TRBD2 (6 bases each). In germline, CDR1 is MNHNY, CDR2 SVGAGI (reference sequence). The CDR3 has 13 amino acids. The V end lost 6 bases, the J end lost 5 bases, and 14 bases lay between the germline ends.

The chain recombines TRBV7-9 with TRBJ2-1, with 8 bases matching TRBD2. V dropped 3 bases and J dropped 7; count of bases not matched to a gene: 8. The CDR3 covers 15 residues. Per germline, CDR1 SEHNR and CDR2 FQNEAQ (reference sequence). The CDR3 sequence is CASSFTSGPRNEQFF. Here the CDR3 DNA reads TGTGCCAGCAGCTTCACTAGCGGTCCACGGAATGAGCAGTTCTTC.

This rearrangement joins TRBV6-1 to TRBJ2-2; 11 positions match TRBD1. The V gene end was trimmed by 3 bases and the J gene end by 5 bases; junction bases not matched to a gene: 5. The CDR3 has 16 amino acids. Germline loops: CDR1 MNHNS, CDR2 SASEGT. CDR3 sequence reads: CASSDLRDRGTGELFF. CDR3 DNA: TGTGCCAGCAGTGACCTACGGGACAGGGGGACCGGGGAGCTGTTTTTT.

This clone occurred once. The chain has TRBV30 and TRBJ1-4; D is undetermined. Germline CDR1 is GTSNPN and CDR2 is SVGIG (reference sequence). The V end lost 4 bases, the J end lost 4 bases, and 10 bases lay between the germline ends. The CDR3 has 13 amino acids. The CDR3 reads CAWNAWSNEKLFF. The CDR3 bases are TGTGCCTGGAATGCGTGGAGTAATGAAAAACTGTTTTTT.

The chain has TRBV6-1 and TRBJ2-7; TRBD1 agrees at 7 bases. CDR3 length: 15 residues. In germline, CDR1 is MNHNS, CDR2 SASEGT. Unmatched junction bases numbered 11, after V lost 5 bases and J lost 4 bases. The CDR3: CASSPSWTGQYEQYF. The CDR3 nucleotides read TGTGCCAGCAGTCCTTCGTGGACAGGACAGTACGAGCAGTACTTC.

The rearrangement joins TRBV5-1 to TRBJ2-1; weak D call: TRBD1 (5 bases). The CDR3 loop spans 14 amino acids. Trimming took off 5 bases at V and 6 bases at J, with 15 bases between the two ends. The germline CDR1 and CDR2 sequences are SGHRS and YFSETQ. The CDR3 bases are TGCGCCAGCAGAACCCAGGGATCGGGCAATGAGCAGTTCTTC. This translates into CASRTQGSGNEQFF.